This section outlines one TCR beta chain sequence together with its context. Produced via immunoSEQ multiplex PCR; TCRdb's table is partial and in-frame only. The data hold some 200,000 clones, with around 82% observed a single time. The data belong to a study of blood T cell repertoires in COVID-19. The CDR3 runs to 15 residues. Germline lookup yields CDR1 MDHEN and CDR2 SYDVKM. Trimming left V 6 bases short and J 1 base short, with 16 bases between. This sequence originates from a woman in her 70s with acute or convalescent COVID-19. Sample: peripheral blood. The chain uses TRBV28 and TRBJ2-7; no firm D call. CDR3 DNA sequence: TGTGCCAGCAGCCATTACCTAAGCAGGTCCTACGAGCAGTACTTC. Translating gives CASSHYLSRSYEQYF.